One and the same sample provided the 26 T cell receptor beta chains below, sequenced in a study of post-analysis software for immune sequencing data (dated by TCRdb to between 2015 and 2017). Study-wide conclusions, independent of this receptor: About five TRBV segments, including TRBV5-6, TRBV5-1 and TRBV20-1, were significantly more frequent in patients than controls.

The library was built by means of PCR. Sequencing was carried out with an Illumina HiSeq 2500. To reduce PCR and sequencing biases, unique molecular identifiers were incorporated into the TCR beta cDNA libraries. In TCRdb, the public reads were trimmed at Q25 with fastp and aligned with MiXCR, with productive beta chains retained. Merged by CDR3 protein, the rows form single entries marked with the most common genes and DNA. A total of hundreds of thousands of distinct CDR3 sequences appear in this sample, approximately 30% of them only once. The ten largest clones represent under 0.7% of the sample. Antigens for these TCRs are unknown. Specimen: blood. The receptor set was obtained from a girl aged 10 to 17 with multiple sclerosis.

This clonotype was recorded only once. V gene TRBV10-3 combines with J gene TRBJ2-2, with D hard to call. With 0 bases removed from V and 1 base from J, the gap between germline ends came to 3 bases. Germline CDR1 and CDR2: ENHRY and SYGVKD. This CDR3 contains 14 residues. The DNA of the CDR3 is TGTGCCATCAGTGAGTCGAGGAACACCGGGGAGCTGTTTTTT. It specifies CAISESRNTGELFF.

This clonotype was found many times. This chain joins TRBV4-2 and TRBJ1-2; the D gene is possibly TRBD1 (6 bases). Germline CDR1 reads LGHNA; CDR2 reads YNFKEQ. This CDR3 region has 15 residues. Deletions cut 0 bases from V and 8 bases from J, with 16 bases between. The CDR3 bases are TGTGCCAGCAGCCAAGAAGGTTTAGGGGGGTACGGCTACACCTTC. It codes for CASSQEGLGGYGYTF.

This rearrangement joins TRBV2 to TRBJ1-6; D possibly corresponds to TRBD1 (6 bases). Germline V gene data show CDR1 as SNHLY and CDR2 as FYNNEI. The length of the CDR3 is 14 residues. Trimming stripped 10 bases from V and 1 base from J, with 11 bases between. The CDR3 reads CAIMDRSYNSPLHF. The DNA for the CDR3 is TGTGCCATCATGGACAGATCCTATAATTCACCCCTCCACTTT.

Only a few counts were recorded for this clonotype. The chain's CDR3 is CSVEASWSQYF. CDR3 DNA: TGCAGCGTTGAGGCTAGCTGGTCGCAGTATTTT. The chain links TRBV29-1 to TRBJ2-3, with D perhaps TRBD2 (5 bases). This CDR3 comprises 11 residues. Germline-derived CDR1 and CDR2 are SQVTM and ANQGSEA. V was cut by 3 bases and J by 10 bases, with 11 bases left in between.

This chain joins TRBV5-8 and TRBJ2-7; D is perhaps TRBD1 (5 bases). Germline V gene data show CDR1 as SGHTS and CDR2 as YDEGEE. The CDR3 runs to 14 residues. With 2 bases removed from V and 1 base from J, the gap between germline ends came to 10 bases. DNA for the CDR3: TGTGCCAGCAGCTTACAGGCCCTTTCCTACGAGCAGTACTTC. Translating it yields CASSLQALSYEQYF.

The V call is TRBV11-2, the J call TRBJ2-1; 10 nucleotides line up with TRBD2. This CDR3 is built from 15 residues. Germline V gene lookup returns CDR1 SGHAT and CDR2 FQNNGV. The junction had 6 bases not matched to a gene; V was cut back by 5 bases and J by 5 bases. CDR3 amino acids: CASSTPGTSDNEQFF. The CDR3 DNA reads TGTGCCAGCAGCACACCCGGGACTAGCGACAATGAGCAGTTCTTC.

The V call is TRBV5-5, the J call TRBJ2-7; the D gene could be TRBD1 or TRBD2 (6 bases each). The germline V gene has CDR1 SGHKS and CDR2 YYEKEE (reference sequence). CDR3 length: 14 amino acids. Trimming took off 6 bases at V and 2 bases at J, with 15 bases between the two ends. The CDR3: CASNSWGAPYEQYF. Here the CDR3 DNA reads TGTGCCAGCAACTCCTGGGGGGCCCCCTACGAGCAGTACTTC.

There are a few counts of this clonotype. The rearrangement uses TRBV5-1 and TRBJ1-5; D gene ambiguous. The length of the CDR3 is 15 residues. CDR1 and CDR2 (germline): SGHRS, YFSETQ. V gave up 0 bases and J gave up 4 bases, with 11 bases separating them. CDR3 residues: CASSLDGPGNQPQHF. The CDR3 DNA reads TGCGCCAGCAGCTTGGACGGACCCGGGAATCAGCCCCAGCATTTT.

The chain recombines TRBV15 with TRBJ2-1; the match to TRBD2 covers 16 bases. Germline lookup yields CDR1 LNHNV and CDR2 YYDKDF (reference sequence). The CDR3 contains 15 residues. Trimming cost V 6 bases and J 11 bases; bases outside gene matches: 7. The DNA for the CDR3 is TGTGCCACCAGGGATCCGGGACTAGCGGGAGGGAAGCAGTTCTTC. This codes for CATRDPGLAGGKQFF.

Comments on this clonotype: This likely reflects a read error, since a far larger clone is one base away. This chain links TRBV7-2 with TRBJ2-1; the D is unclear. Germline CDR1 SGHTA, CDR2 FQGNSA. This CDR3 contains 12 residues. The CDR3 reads CASGLGYNEQFF. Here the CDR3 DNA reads TGTGCCAGCGGCTTAGGGTACAATGAGCAGTTCTTC.

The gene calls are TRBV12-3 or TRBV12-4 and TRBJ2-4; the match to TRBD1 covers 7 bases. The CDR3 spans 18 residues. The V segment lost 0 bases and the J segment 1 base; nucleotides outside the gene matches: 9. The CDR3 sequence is CASSLASDRVGAKNIQYF. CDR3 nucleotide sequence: TGTGCCAGCAGTTTAGCCTCCGACAGGGTTGGTGCCAAAAACATTCAGTACTTC.

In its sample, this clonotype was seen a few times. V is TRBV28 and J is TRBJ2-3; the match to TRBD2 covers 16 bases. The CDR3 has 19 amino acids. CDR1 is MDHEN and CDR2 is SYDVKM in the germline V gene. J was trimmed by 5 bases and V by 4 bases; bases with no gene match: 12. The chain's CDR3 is CASSSLTGLAGGPLDTQYF. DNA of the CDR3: TGTGCCAGCAGTTCTCTGACGGGACTAGCGGGAGGGCCGTTAGATACGCAGTATTTT.

Here the CDR3 reads CASSEQQGADYEQYF. The DNA for the CDR3 is TGTGCCAGCAGTGAACAGCAGGGGGCAGACTACGAGCAGTACTTC. V is TRBV25-1 and J is TRBJ2-7; 8 bases line up with TRBD1. From germline, CDR1 is MGHDK and CDR2 SYGVNS. The CDR3 loop spans 15 amino acids. V lost 2 bases and J lost 3; bases outside the gene matches: 6.

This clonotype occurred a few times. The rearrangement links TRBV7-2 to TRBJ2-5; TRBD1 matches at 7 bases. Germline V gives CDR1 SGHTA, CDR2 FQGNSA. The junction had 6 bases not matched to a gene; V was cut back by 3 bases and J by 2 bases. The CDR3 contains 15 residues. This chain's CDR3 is CASSFDSGGQETQYF. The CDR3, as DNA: TGTGCCAGCAGCTTTGATTCAGGGGGTCAAGAGACCCAGTACTTC.

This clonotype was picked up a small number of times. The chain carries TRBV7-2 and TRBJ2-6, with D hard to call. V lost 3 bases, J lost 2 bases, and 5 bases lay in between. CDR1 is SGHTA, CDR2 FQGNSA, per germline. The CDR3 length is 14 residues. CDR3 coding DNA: TGTGCCAGCAGCTTTAGACCTGGGGCCAACGTCCTGACTTTC. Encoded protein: CASSFRPGANVLTF.

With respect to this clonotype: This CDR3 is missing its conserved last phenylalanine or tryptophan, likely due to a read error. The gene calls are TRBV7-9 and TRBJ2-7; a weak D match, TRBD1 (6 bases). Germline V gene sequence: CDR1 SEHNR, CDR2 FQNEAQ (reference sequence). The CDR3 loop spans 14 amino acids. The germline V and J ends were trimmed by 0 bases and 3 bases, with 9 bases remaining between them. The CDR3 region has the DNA TGTGCCAGCAGCTTAGCTGGGACACTCTACGAGCAGTACTCC. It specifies CASSLAGTLYEQYS.

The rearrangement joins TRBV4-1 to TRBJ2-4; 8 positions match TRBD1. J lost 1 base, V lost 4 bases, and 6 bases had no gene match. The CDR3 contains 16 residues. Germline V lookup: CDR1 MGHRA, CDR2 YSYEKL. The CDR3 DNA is TGCGCCAGCAGCCCACTTGACAGGGGTGCCAAAAACATTCAGTACTTC. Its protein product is CASSPLDRGAKNIQYF.

For the CDR3, the DNA is TGTGCCAGCAGCTTTTCAACCGGTGGGAACACTGAAGCTTTCTTT. This translates into CASSFSTGGNTEAFF. The gene calls are TRBV6-1 and TRBJ1-1; D is unclear. Trimming left V 6 bases short and J 1 base short, with 15 bases between. CDR1 MNHNS and CDR2 SASEGT come from the germline V gene. The CDR3 is 15 residues long.

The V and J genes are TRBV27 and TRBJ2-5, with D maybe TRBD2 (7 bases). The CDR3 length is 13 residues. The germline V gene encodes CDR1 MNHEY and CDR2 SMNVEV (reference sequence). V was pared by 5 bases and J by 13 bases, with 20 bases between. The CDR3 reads CASSDMWQGGGYF. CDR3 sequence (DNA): TGTGCCAGCAGTGATATGTGGCAGGGAGGGGGGTACTTC.

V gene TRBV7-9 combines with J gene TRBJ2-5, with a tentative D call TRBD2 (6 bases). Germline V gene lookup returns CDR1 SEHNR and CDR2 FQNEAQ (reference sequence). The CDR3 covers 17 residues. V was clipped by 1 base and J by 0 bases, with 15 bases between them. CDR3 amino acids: CASSLVGVAENQETQYF. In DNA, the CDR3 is TGTGCCAGCAGCTTAGTTGGGGTAGCGGAGAACCAAGAGACCCAGTACTTC.

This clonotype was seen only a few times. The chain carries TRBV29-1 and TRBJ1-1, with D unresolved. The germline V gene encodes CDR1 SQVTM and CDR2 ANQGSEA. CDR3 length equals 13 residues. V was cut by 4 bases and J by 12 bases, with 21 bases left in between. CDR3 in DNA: TGCAGCGTTGCACCTTTTAGGAATGAGGTGACTTTCTTT. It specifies CSVAPFRNEVTFF.

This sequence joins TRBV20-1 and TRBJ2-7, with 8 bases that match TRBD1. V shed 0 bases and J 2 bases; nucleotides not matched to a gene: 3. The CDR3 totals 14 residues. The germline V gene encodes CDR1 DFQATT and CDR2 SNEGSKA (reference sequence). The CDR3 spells CSARDRQGPYEQYF. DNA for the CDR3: TGCAGTGCTAGAGACCGACAGGGGCCCTACGAGCAGTACTTC.

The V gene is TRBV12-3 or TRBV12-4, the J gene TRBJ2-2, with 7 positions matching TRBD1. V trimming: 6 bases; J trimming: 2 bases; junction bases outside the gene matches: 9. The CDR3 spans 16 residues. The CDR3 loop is CASRDRAGGNTGELFF. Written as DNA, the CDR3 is TGTGCCAGCAGGGACAGAGCAGGGGGAAACACCGGGGAGCTGTTTTTT.

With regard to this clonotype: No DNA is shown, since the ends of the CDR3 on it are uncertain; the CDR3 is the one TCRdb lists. The chain's CDR3 is CSADAARGGNYGCTF. The chain is built from TRBV20-1 and TRBJ1-2; the DNA was not used to check the table's D call, TRBD1. The CDR3 is 15 residues long, ends included. Per the germline V gene, CDR1 is DFQATT and CDR2 is SNEGSKA (reference sequence).

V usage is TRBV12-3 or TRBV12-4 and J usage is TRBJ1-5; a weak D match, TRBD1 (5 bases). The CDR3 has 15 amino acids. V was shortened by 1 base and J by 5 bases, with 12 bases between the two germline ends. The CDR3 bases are TGTGCCAGCAGTTTAGTTTCAGGGTCCGATCAGCCCCAGCATTTT. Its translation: CASSLVSGSDQPQHF.

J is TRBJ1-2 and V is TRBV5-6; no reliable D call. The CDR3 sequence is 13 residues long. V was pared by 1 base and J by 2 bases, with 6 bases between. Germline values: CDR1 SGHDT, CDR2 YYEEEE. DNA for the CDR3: TGTGCCAGCAGCTTGCGGCAGAACTATGGCTACACCTTC. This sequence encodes CASSLRQNYGYTF.